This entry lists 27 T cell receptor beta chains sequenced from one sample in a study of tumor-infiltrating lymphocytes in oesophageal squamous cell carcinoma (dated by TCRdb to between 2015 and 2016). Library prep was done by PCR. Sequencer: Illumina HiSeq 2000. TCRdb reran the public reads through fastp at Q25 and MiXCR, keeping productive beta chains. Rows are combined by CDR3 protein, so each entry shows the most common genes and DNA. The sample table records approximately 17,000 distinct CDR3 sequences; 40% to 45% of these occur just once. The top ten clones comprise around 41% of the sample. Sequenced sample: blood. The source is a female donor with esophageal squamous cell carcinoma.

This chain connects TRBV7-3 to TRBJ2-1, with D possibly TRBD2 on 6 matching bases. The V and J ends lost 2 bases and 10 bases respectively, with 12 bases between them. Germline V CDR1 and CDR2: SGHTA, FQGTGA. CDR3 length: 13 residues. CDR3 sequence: CASSLGGVGEQFF. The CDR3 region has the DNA TGTGCCAGCAGCTTAGGAGGGGTCGGCGAGCAGTTCTTC. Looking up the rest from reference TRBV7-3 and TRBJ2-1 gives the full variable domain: GAGVSQTPSNKVTEKGKYVELRCDPISGHTALYWYRQSLGQGPEFLIYFQGTGAADDSGLPNDRFFAVRPEGSVSTLKIQRTERGDSAVYLCASSLGGVGEQFFGPGTRLTVL.

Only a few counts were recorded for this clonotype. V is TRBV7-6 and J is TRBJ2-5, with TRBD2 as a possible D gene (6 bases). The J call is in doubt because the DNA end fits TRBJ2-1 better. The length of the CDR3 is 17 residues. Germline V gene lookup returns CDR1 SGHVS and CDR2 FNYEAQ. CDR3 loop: CASSFLAAELGGNEQFF. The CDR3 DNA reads TGTGCCAGCAGCTTCTTAGCGGCCGAGTTGGGTGGAAATGAGCAGTTCTTC.

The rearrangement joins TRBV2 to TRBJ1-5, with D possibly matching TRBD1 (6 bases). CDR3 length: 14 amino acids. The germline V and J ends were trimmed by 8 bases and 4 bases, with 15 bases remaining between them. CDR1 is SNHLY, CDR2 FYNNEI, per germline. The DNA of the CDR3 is TGTGCCAGCCGGTTCGACAGGCATAATCAGCCCCAGCATTTT. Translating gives CASRFDRHNQPQHF.

CDR3 protein: CASSEAADMGEQFF. Here the CDR3 DNA reads TGTGCCAGCAGTGAAGCGGCCGATATGGGTGAGCAGTTCTTC. The chain has TRBV6-1 and TRBJ2-5; D is undetermined. The J call may be incorrect, as the DNA end agrees better with TRBJ2-1. Looked up from germline, CDR1 is MNHNS and CDR2 is SASEGT. The CDR3 spans 14 residues.

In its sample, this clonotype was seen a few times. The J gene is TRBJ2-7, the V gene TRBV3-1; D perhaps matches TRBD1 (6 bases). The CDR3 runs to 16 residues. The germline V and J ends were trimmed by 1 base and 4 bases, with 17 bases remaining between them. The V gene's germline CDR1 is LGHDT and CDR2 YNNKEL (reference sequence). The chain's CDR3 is CASSQAPGTRTYEQYF. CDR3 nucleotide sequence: TGTGCCAGCAGCCAAGCCCCCGGGACAAGAACTTACGAGCAGTACTTC.

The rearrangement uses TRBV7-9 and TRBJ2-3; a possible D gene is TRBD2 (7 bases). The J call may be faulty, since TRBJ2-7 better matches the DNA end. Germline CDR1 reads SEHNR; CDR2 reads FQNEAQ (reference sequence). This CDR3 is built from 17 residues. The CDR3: CASSLGGGGHSYNEQYF. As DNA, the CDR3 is TGTGCCAGCAGCTTAGGGGGCGGGGGACACTCCTACAATGAGCAGTACTTC.

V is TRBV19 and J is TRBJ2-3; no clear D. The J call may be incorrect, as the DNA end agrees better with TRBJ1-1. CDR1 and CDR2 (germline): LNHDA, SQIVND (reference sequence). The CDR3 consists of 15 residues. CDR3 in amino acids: CASTTTRRANTEAFF. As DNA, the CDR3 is TGTGCCAGTACCACGACCCGTAGAGCAAACACTGAAGCTTTCTTT.

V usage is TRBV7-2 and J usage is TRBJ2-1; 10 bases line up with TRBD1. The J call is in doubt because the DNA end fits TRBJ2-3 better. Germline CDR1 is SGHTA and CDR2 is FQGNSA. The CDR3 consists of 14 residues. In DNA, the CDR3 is TGTGCCAGCAGGAGTCGGGACAGGGGTGGCGAGCAGTATTTT. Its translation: CASRSRDRGGEQYF.

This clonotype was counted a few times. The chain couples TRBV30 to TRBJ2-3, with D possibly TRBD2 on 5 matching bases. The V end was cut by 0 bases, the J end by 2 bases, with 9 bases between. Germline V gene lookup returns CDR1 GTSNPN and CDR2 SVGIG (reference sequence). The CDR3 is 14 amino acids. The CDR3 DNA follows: TGTGCCTGGAGTGTACTAGGCTACACAGATACGCAGTATTTT. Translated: CAWSVLGYTDTQYF.

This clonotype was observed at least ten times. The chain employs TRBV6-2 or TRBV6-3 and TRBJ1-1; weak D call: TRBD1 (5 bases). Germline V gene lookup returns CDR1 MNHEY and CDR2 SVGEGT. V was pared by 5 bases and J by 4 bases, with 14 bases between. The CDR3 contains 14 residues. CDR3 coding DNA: TGTGCCAGCAGTCCCGCGGGGGAGATCACTGAAGCTTTCTTT. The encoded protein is CASSPAGEITEAFF.

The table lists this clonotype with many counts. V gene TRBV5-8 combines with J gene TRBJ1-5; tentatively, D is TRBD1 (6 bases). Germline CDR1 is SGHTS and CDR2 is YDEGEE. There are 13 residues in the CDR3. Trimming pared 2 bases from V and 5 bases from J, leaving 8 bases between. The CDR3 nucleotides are TGTGCCAGCAGCTTACAGGGCGATCAGCCCCAGCATTTT. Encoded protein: CASSLQGDQPQHF. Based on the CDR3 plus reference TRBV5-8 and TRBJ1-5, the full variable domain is EAGVTQSPTHLIKTRGQQATLRCSPISGHTSVYWYQQALGLGLQFLLWYDEGEERNRGNFPPRFSGRQFPNYSSELNVNALELEDSALYLCASSLQGDQPQHFGDGTRLSIL.

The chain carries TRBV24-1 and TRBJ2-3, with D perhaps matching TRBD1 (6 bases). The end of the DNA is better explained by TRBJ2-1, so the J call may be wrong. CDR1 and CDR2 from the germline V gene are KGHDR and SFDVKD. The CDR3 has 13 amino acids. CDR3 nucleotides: TGTGCCACCAGTGATACAGGGTTCGATACGCAGTTCTTC. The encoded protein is CATSDTGFDTQFF.

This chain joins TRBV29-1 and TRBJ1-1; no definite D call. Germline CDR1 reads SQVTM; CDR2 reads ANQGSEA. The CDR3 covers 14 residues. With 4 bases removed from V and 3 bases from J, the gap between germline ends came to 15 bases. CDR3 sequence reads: CSVVKGSIDTEAFF. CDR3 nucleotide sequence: TGCAGCGTTGTGAAGGGTTCTATTGACACTGAAGCTTTCTTT.

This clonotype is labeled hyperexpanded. Here the CDR3 DNA reads TGTGCCAGCAGCCTCCAAGCGGGGGCCAATGAGCAGTTCTTC. This codes for CASSLQAGANEQFF. The rearrangement links TRBV7-2 to TRBJ2-1; the match to TRBD2 covers 8 bases. Germline loops: CDR1 SGHTA, CDR2 FQGNSA. Losses at the gene ends were 5 bases for V and 6 bases for J; bases not matched to a gene: 6. The CDR3 runs to 14 residues.

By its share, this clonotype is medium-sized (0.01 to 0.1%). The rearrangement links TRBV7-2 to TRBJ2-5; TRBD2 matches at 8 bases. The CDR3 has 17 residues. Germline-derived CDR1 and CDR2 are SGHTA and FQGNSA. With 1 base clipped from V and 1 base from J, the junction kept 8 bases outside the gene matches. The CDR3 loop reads CASSLVHGGAPQETQYF. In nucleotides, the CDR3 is TGTGCCAGCAGCTTAGTCCACGGGGGGGCCCCCCAAGAGACCCAGTACTTC.

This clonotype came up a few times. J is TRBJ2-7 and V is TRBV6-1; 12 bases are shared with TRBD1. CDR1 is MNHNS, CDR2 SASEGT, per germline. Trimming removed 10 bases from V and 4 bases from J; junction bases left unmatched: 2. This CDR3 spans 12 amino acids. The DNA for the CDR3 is TGTGCCATGGGACAGGGGGCTTACGAGCAGTACTTC. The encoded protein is CAMGQGAYEQYF.

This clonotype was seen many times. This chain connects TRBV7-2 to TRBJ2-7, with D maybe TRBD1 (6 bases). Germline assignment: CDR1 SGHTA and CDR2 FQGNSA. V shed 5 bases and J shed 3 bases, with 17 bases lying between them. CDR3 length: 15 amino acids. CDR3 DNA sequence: TGTGCCAGCAGCCCACAGTTCCTAGGGGGCTACGAGCAGTACTTC. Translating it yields CASSPQFLGGYEQYF. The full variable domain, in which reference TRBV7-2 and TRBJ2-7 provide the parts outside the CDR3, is GAGVSQSPSNKVTEKGKDVELRCDPISGHTALYWYRQSLGQGLEFLIYFQGNSAPDKSGLPSDRFSAERTGGSVSTLTIQRTQQEDSAVYLCASSPQFLGGYEQYFGPGTRLTVT.

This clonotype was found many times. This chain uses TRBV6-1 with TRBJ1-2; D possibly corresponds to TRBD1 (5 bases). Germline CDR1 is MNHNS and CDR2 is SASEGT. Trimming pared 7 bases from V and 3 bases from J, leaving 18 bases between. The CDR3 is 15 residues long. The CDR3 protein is CASNRAGLGDYGYTF. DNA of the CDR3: TGTGCCAGCAACCGGGCAGGGCTTGGAGACTATGGCTACACCTTC.

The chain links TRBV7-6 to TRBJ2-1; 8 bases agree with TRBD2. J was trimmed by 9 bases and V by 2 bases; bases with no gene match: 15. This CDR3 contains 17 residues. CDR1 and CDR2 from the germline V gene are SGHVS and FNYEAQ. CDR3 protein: CASSLYGGLDGPGEQFF. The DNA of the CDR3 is TGTGCCAGCAGCTTATATGGGGGACTAGATGGTCCGGGTGAGCAGTTCTTC.

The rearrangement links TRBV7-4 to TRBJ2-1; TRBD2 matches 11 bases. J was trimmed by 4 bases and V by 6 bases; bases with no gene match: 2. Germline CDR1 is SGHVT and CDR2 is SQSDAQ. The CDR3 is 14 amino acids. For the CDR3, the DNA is TGTGCCAGCAGAGGGACTAGCGGATACAATGAGCAGTTCTTC. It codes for CASRGTSGYNEQFF.

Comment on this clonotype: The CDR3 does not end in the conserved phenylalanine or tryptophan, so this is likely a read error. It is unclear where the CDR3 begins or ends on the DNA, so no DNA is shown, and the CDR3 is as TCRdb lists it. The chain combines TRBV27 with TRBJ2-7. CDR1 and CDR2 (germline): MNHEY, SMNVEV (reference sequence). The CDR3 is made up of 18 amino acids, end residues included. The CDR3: CASSLNSAGANYGYTFGS.

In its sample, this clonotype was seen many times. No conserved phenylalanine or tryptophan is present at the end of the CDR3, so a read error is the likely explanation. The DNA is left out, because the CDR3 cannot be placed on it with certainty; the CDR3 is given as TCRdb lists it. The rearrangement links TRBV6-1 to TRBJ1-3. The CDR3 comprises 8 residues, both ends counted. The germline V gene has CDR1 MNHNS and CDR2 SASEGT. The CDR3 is CASSESPG.

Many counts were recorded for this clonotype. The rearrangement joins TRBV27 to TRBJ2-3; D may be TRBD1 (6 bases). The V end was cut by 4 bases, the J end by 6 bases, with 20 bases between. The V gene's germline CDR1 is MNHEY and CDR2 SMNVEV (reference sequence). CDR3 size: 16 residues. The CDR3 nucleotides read TGTGCCAGCAGTTCCTACAGGGATCATAGTGTGGATACGCAGTATTTT. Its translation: CASSSYRDHSVDTQYF.

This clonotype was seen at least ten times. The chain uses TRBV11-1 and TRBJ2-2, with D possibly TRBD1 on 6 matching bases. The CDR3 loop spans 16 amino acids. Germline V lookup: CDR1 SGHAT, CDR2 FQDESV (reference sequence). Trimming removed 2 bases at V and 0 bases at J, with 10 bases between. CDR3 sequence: CASSLLQGPNTGELFF. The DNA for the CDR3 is TGTGCCAGCAGCTTATTACAGGGCCCGAACACCGGGGAGCTGTTTTTT.

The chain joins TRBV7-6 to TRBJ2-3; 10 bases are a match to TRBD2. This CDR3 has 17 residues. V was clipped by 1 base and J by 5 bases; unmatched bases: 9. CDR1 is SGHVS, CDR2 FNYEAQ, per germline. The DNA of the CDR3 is TGTGCCAGCAGCTTAGGAGATAGCGGGAGGATCGGAGATACGCAGTATTTT. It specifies CASSLGDSGRIGDTQYF.

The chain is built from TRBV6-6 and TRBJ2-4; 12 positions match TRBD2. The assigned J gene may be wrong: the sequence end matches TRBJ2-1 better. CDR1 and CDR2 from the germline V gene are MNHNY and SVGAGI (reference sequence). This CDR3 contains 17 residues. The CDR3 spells CASSYSGTSGLYNEQFF. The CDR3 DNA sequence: TGTGCCAGCAGTTACTCGGGGACTAGCGGGCTGTACAATGAGCAGTTCTTC.

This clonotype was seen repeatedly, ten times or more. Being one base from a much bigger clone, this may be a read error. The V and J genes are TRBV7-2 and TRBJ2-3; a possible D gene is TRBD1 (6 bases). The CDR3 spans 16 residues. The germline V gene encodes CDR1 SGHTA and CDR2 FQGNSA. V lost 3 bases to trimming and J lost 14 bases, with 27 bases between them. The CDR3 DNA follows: TGTGCCAGCAGCTTGACCGGGACACTGAACACCGGGGAGCTGTATTTT. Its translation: CASSLTGTLNTGELYF.